These T cell receptor beta chains were read from a single sample in a study of post-analysis software for immune sequencing data. MiXCR, run by TCRdb on the PCR reads, gives a single entry per CDR3 protein. The sample holds 750,000 to 950,000 distinct CDR3 sequences, about 53% seen once. Sequencing was carried out using blood. The origin of the receptors is a girl under 18 with multiple sclerosis. The CDR3 runs from the conserved cysteine through the conserved F or W.

j_gene	v_gene	CDR3aa
TRBJ2-7	TRBV7-7	CASSRDSPPYEQYF
TRBJ2-3	TRBV7-7	CASSLGITDTQYF
TRBJ2-3	TRBV20-1	CSAPNRGKADTQYF
TRBJ2-1	TRBV5-1	CASSSAGDIYNEQFF
TRBJ1-1	TRBV29-1	CSVGSGTEAFF
TRBJ1-4	TRBV6-5	CASSETGRGEKLFF
TRBJ1-1	TRBV5-5	CASSLDRFMNTEAFF
TRBJ2-3	TRBV5-1	CASSRIAGVTDTQYF
TRBJ2-6	TRBV5-1	CASSFHRDREGSGANVLTF
TRBJ1-5	TRBV12-3/TRBV12-4	CASTPGQGMLPQHF
TRBJ2-3	TRBV5-6	CASSLTGGASDTQYF